A single TCR beta chain is shown here with its context. The repertoire was sequenced with immunoSEQ multiplex PCR; TCRdb's copy has only in-frame clones and lacks some. The profile shows around 2.1 million clones, 93% of them singletons. Between the trimmed V and J ends, which lost 5 bases and 4 bases, there was a span of 14 bases. Germline V gives CDR1 SNHLY, CDR2 FYNNEI. This CDR3 has 14 residues. The naive CD8 fraction comprised CD45RO-negative cells positively selected for CCR7 and excluded terminally differentiated effector memory CD45RA+ cells. Donors were healthy HIV-negative adults without recent acute infections or vaccinations. The data belong to a study of shared clonotypes between healthy human individuals.

The genes are TRBV2 and TRBJ1-2, with a possible D match to TRBD1 (5 bases). The sequence came from a man aged 18 to 30 in good health. Some clones in this sample may be carry-over from other donors' samples. Sample: naive CD8+ T cells from PBMCs. The CDR3 is CASSSAQGAYGYTF. The CDR3 DNA follows: TGTGCCAGCAGTTCCGCTCAGGGTGCCTATGGCTACACCTTC. The complete variable domain, with remaining parts taken from reference TRBV2 and TRBJ1-2, reads EPEVTQTPSHQVTQMGQEVILRCVPISNHLYFYWYRQILGQKVEFLVSFYNNEISEKSEIFDDQFSVERPDGSNFTLKIRSTKLEDSAMYFCASSSAQGAYGYTFGSGTRLTVV.